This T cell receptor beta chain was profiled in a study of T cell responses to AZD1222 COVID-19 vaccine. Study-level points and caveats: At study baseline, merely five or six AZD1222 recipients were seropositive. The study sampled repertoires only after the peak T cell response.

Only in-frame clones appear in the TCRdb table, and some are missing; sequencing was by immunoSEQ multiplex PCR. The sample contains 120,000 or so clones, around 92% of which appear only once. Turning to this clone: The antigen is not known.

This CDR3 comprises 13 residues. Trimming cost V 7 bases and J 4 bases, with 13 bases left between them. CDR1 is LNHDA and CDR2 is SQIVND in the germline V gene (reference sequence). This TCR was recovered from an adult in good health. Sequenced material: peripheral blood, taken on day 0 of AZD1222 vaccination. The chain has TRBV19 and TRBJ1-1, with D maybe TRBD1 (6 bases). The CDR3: CASTMGARTEAFF. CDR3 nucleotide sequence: TGTGCCAGTACCATGGGGGCGCGCACTGAAGCTTTCTTT. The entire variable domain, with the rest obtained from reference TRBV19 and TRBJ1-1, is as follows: DGGITQSPKYLFRKEGQNVTLSCEQNLNHDAMYWYRQDPGQGLRLIYYSQIVNDFQKGDIAEGYSVSREKKESFPLTVTSAQKNPTAFYLCASTMGARTEAFFGQGTRLTVV.